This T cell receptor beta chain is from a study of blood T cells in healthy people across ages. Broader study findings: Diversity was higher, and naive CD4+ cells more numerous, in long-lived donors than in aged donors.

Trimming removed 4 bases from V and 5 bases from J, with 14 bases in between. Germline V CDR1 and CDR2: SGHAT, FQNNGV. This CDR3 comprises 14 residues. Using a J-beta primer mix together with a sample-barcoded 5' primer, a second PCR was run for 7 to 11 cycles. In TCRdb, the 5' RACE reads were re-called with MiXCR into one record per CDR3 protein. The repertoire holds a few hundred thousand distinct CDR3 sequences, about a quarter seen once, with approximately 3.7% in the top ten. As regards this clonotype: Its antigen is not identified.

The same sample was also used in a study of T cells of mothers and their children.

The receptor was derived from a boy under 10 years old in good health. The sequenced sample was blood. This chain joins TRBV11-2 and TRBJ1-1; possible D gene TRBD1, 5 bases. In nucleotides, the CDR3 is TGTGCCAGCAGCTGGGGACGGGGGGAGACTGAAGCTTTCTTT. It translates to CASSWGRGETEAFF.